A single sample is the source of the 29 T cell receptor beta chains below, sequenced in a study of T-cell memory formation after mild COVID-19. TCRdb reprocessed the 5' RACE reads with MiXCR, giving one entry per CDR3 protein. The repertoire holds 350,000 to 450,000 distinct CDR3 sequences, around 14% seen once, with roughly 22% in the top ten. What was sequenced was PBMCs or a T cell subset sorted from them (not recorded which). These receptors were collected from a man between 18 and 35 years old who had mild COVID-19 (a few samples of this study predate the infection). Cell type and time point are not known.

This clonotype showed up many times. The chain joins TRBV4-3 to TRBJ2-3, with 8 nucleotides matching TRBD1. Germline CDR1 is LGHNA and CDR2 is YSLEER. Trimming cost V 0 bases and J 4 bases; bases outside gene matches: 12. CDR3 length equals 18 residues. The DNA for the CDR3 is TGCGCCAGCAGCCAAGAGTATCTAGGGACAGGTAGCCCAGATACGCAGTATTTT. This gives the protein CASSQEYLGTGSPDTQYF.

The gene calls are TRBV7-2 and TRBJ1-1, with TRBD1 identical over 9 bases. Germline V CDR1 and CDR2: SGHTA, FQGNSA. The V and J ends lost 6 bases and 6 bases, in that order; junction bases with no gene match: 8. This CDR3 is built from 14 residues. The CDR3 DNA sequence: TGTGCCAGCAGGTCAACAGGGGGCGCGGCTGAAGCTTTCTTT. It translates to CASRSTGGAAEAFF.

This clonotype was recorded a few times. The chain joins TRBV7-8 to TRBJ2-7; D possibly matches TRBD1 or TRBD2 (5 bases each). Trimming took 2 bases from V and 8 from J, leaving 19 bases between them. The V gene's germline CDR1 is SGHVS and CDR2 FQNEAQ. This CDR3 is built from 15 residues. The CDR3 region is CASSLIRDPGEKQYF. For the CDR3, the DNA is TGTGCCAGCAGCTTAATCCGGGACCCTGGGGAAAAGCAGTACTTC.

This clonotype was recorded at least ten times. The chain uses TRBV20-1 and TRBJ2-5; D gene unclear. The ends were cut back, 0 bases at V and 1 base at J, with 12 bases in the middle. The CDR3 runs to 15 residues. Germline V CDR1 and CDR2: DFQATT, SNEGSKA (reference sequence). The CDR3 here is CSARDRSGGQETQYF. The CDR3 DNA reads as TGCAGTGCTAGAGATAGATCTGGCGGCCAAGAGACCCAGTACTTC.

This clonotype appeared a few times. The chain couples TRBV19 to TRBJ2-7; D not certain. The CDR3 has 13 amino acids. Germline CDR1 is LNHDA and CDR2 is SQIVND (reference sequence). V dropped 5 bases and J dropped 0 bases, with 8 bases sitting between them. The CDR3 is CASSVRHSYEQYF. As DNA, the CDR3 is TGTGCCAGTAGTGTCCGACACTCCTACGAGCAGTACTTC.

This clonotype was recorded many times. The chain carries TRBV12-3 or TRBV12-4 and TRBJ2-1; no clear D gene. This CDR3 spans 13 amino acids. The V and J ends lost 7 bases and 4 bases respectively, with 11 bases between them. CDR3 in amino acids: CASTLGRYNEQFF. The CDR3, as DNA: TGTGCCAGCACCCTCGGCCGGTACAATGAGCAGTTCTTC.

J is TRBJ2-2 and V is TRBV5-1; either TRBD1 or TRBD2 may supply D (6 bases each). The CDR3 runs to 16 residues. Germline V gives CDR1 SGHRS, CDR2 YFSETQ. V was shortened by 2 bases and J by 2 bases, with 13 bases between the two germline ends. DNA for the CDR3: TGCGCCAGCAGCTTAAGGGGGGCGCTCAACACCGGGGAGCTGTTTTTT. Residues: CASSLRGALNTGELFF.

This chain joins TRBV18 and TRBJ1-2; the D is unclear. This CDR3 has 13 amino acids. Germline assignment: CDR1 KGHSH and CDR2 LQKENI. Trimming pared 2 bases from V and 2 bases from J, leaving 6 bases between. CDR3 sequence (DNA): TGTGCCAGCTCACCAGGGCCGAACTATGGCTACACCTTC. Residues: CASSPGPNYGYTF.

This clonotype was seen a handful of times. This chain connects TRBV7-8 to TRBJ2-7, with 9 bases fitting TRBD1. The CDR3 contains 15 residues. Germline-derived CDR1 and CDR2 are SGHVS and FQNEAQ. Trimming took 6 bases from V and 1 from J; bases not matched to a gene: 7. The CDR3 DNA follows: TGTGCCAGCAGTCCCCGGGACAGGGCATCCTACGAGCAGTACTTC. Translated, it gives CASSPRDRASYEQYF.

V usage is TRBV23-1 and J usage is TRBJ2-2; 7 bases map to TRBD1. TRBV23-1 is placed among ORFs of uncertain function. Trimming took 0 bases from V and 1 from J; bases not matched to a gene: 5. CDR3 length equals 17 residues. CDR3 sequence: CASSQSIDRENTGELFF. The CDR3 DNA is TGCGCCAGCAGTCAATCTATTGACAGGGAGAACACCGGGGAGCTGTTTTTT.

The chain uses TRBV6-5 and TRBJ2-1, with TRBD1 matching 9 bases. Germline-derived CDR1 and CDR2 are MNHEY and SVGAGI. There are 14 residues in the CDR3. V was clipped by 2 bases and J by 8 bases; unmatched bases: 4. The CDR3 spells CASSYQDRGDEQFF. As DNA, the CDR3 is TGTGCCAGCAGTTACCAGGACAGGGGCGATGAGCAGTTCTTC.

The chain employs TRBV20-1 and TRBJ1-4; TRBD1 aligns across 7 bases. The CDR3 totals 13 residues. With 5 bases clipped from V and 8 bases from J, the junction kept 8 bases outside the gene matches. The germline V gene has CDR1 DFQATT and CDR2 SNEGSKA (reference sequence). The CDR3 is CSARRQGYEKLFF. The CDR3 bases are TGCAGTGCTCGCCGACAGGGTTACGAAAAACTGTTTTTT.

The chain couples TRBV29-1 to TRBJ1-2; TRBD1 is a possible D gene (6 bases). This CDR3 region has 17 residues. Germline CDR1 reads SQVTM; CDR2 reads ANQGSEA. The V gene lost 3 bases and the J gene lost 0 bases, with 20 bases spanning the gap. CDR3 in DNA: TGCAGCGTTGAGGGAGGGGGACTTCAAGAGGCTAACTATGGCTACACCTTC. It yields the protein CSVEGGGLQEANYGYTF. Complete variable domain (other parts from reference TRBV29-1 and TRBJ1-2): SAVISQKPSRDICQRGTSLTIQCQVDSQVTMMFWYRQQPGQSLTLIATANQGSEATYESGFVIDKFPISRPNLTFSTLTVSNMSPEDSSIYLCSVEGGGLQEANYGYTFGSGTRLTVV.

The table lists this clonotype with a few counts. The V and J genes are TRBV15 and TRBJ2-2; no clear D gene. Germline values: CDR1 LNHNV, CDR2 YYDKDF (reference sequence). The CDR3 runs to 16 residues. V lost 1 base to trimming and J lost 1 base, with 10 bases between them. CDR3 nucleotide sequence: TGTGCCACCAGCAGAGTGGCTAGTGGGAACACCGGGGAGCTGTTTTTT. It yields the protein CATSRVASGNTGELFF.

The sample holds a few counts of this clonotype. The chain employs TRBV7-2 and TRBJ2-2; D perhaps matches TRBD1 (5 bases). Germline V gene data show CDR1 as SGHTA and CDR2 as FQGNSA. The CDR3 is made up of 17 amino acids. The V and J ends lost 7 bases and 0 bases respectively, with 18 bases between them. The CDR3 loop is CASTTGQGSANTGELFF. The CDR3 nucleotides read TGTGCCAGCACCACCGGGCAGGGCAGCGCGAACACCGGGGAGCTGTTTTTT.

This clonotype was counted only a few times. This chain joins TRBV4-3 and TRBJ2-1; TRBD1 aligns across 8 bases. The CDR3 consists of 14 residues. After removal of 4 bases from V and 5 bases from J, the junction contained 4 bases not matched to a gene. From germline, CDR1 is LGHNA and CDR2 YSLEER. The CDR3 nucleotides read TGCGCCAGCAGCCCGGACAGGGCCAACAATGAGCAGTTCTTC. Its protein is CASSPDRANNEQFF.

The chain is built from TRBV18 and TRBJ1-1, with no clear D. CDR1 KGHSH and CDR2 LQKENI come from the germline V gene. This CDR3 is built from 14 residues. Trimming cost V 0 bases and J 4 bases, with 9 bases left between them. The CDR3 reads CASSPPDRGTEAFF. The CDR3 DNA reads TGTGCCAGCTCACCACCGGATCGGGGCACTGAAGCTTTCTTT. The complete variable domain, with remaining parts taken from reference TRBV18 and TRBJ1-1, reads NAGVMQNPRHLVRRRGQEARLRCSPMKGHSHVYWYRQLPEEGLKFMVYLQKENIIDESGMPKERFSAEFPKEGPSILRIQQVVRGDSAAYFCASSPPDRGTEAFFGQGTRLTVV.

This clonotype was recorded a few times. The chain uses TRBV10-2 and TRBJ1-1; 9 bases align to TRBD1. The germline V gene encodes CDR1 WSHSY and CDR2 SAAADI. There are 18 residues in the CDR3. Trimming took 1 base from V and 1 from J; bases not matched to a gene: 10. Here the CDR3 reads CASSEYGTGFGGNTEAFF. The CDR3 DNA follows: TGCGCCAGCAGTGAGTATGGGACAGGGTTCGGAGGGAACACTGAAGCTTTCTTT.

The chain employs TRBV19 and TRBJ2-7, with 9 bases matching TRBD1. Losses at the gene ends were 6 bases for V and 3 bases for J; bases not matched to a gene: 6. This CDR3 has 14 residues. CDR1 LNHDA and CDR2 SQIVND come from the germline V gene (reference sequence). The CDR3 reads CASSLRGQGYEQYF. CDR3 bases: TGTGCCAGTAGCCTTCGGGGACAGGGCTACGAGCAGTACTTC.

The chain links TRBV25-1 to TRBJ1-2; TRBD1 is a possible D gene (5 bases). V was trimmed by 5 bases and J by 8 bases, leaving 18 bases between them. Germline CDR1 is MGHDK and CDR2 is SYGVNS. CDR3 size: 14 residues. DNA for the CDR3: TGTGCCAGCAGTCAAAGGGGTACGCCTAGGGGCTACACCTTC. This encodes CASSQRGTPRGYTF.

This chain joins TRBV5-1 and TRBJ2-1, with unresolved D. The germline V and J ends were trimmed by 5 bases and 10 bases, with 16 bases remaining between them. The CDR3 is made up of 13 amino acids. From germline, CDR1 is SGHRS and CDR2 YFSETQ. The CDR3 loop reads CASSFPEQDEQFF. The CDR3 nucleotides read TGCGCCAGCAGTTTCCCCGAGCAGGACGAGCAGTTCTTC.

The V call is TRBV4-1, the J call TRBJ1-4, with D unresolved. The V end was cut by 2 bases, the J end by 7 bases, with 14 bases between. The CDR3 covers 15 residues. From germline, CDR1 is MGHRA and CDR2 YSYEKL. CDR3 nucleotide sequence: TGCGCCAGCAGCCAAACGACGGGGTGGATTGAAAAACTGTTTTTT. Translation gives CASSQTTGWIEKLFF.

This sequence joins TRBV20-1 and TRBJ1-1, with TRBD1 as a possible D gene (5 bases). The CDR3 totals 11 residues. CDR1 and CDR2 (germline): DFQATT, SNEGSKA (reference sequence). The V end was cut by 6 bases, the J end by 8 bases, with 13 bases between. CDR3 DNA: TGCAGTGCGCCCCCGACAGTCGAAGCTTTCTTT. Translating it yields CSAPPTVEAFF.

This clonotype has a handful of counts. J is TRBJ1-5 and V is TRBV12-3 or TRBV12-4; D not certain. V was trimmed by 6 bases and J by 3 bases, leaving 15 bases between them. This CDR3 has 15 residues. CDR3 nucleotides: TGTGCCAGCAGCCCCCCCACGGGTCCCAATCAGCCCCAGCATTTT. It specifies CASSPPTGPNQPQHF.

This clonotype was observed a handful of times. V is TRBV6-2 or TRBV6-3 and J is TRBJ1-1; D perhaps matches TRBD1 (5 bases). This CDR3 is built from 15 residues. Trimming removed 0 bases from V and 1 base from J, with 9 bases in between. The germline gives CDR1 MNHEY, CDR2 SVGEGT. CDR3 protein: CASSYSTDKNTEAFF. The CDR3 DNA reads TGTGCCAGCAGTTACTCGACAGACAAGAACACTGAAGCTTTCTTT.

This clonotype was seen more than once but under ten times. This rearrangement joins TRBV6-2 or TRBV6-3 to TRBJ2-7, with 8 bases matching TRBD1. This CDR3 contains 14 residues. Losses at the gene ends were 8 bases for V and 2 bases for J; bases not matched to a gene: 8. Germline V CDR1 and CDR2: MNHEY, SVGEGT. The CDR3 nucleotides read TGTGCCAGCGGTTCTATGACAGGGGCCTACGAGCAGTACTTC. As protein: CASGSMTGAYEQYF.

The chain carries TRBV12-3 or TRBV12-4 and TRBJ2-1, with 8 bases aligning to TRBD1. V shed 3 bases, J shed 8 bases, and the junction held 15 bases outside the gene matches. The CDR3 contains 17 residues. The CDR3 loop is CASSFPPRTGNTDEQFF. The CDR3 DNA sequence: TGTGCCAGCAGTTTCCCCCCCAGGACAGGGAATACAGATGAGCAGTTCTTC.

The genes are TRBV5-1 and TRBJ2-5, with 7 bases identical to TRBD1. Germline assignment: CDR1 SGHRS and CDR2 YFSETQ. Losses at the gene ends were 4 bases for V and 4 bases for J; bases not matched to a gene: 16. This CDR3 contains 17 residues. Here the CDR3 reads CASSATPGQLRGETQYF. CDR3 bases: TGCGCCAGCAGCGCTACCCCGGGACAGCTCCGAGGAGAGACCCAGTACTTC.

The V and J genes are TRBV11-2 and TRBJ1-1; 12 nucleotides match TRBD1. Germline CDR1 is SGHAT and CDR2 is FQNNGV. V shed 0 bases and J 6 bases; nucleotides not matched to a gene: 11. This CDR3 spans 18 amino acids. The CDR3 is CASSLDSGTGGFRAEAFF. The CDR3, as DNA: TGTGCCAGCAGCTTAGATTCCGGGACAGGGGGCTTTCGGGCTGAAGCTTTCTTT.